The clone carrying this T cell receptor beta chain was detected ten times or more. The entry originates in a study of T cells after yellow fever vaccination. Per germline, CDR1 ENHRY and CDR2 SYGVKD. Trimming pared 3 bases from V and 7 bases from J, leaving 13 bases between. This CDR3 region has 14 residues. TCRdb ran MiXCR on the 5' RACE reads and lists one entry per CDR3 protein. This sample has about 160,000 distinct CDR3 sequences, with 6% to 7.5% found just once. The chain employs TRBV10-3 and TRBJ1-5; D gene uncertain. The TCR originated in a man aged 18 to 29 who received the YFV17D yellow fever vaccine. Sequencing was performed on CD4+ T cells sorted from PBMCs, taken 5 days after the first yellow fever vaccination. The CDR3 sequence: CAISDRQDGQPQHF. The CDR3 coding sequence is TGTGCCATCAGTGACCGGCAGGACGGGCAGCCCCAGCATTTT.